These T cell receptor beta chains were read from a single sample in a study of blood T cell repertoires in COVID-19. Profiling relied on immunoSEQ multiplex PCR, and the TCRdb table lists in-frame clones only, not all of them. The sample shows about 210,000 clones, roughly four fifths of them seen only once. The sequencing sample was made of peripheral blood. These receptor sequences come from a woman aged 40-49 years with acute or convalescent COVID-19. The CDR3 runs from the conserved cysteine through the conserved F or W.

v_gene: TRBV24-1; CDR3aa: CATSDSGLAGASYNEQFF
v_gene: TRBV5-1; CDR3aa: CASSFGQGGEAFF
v_gene: TRBV24-1; CDR3aa: CATSDTQQGIDYNEQFF
v_gene: TRBV19; CDR3aa: CASQGQGNYEQYF
v_gene: TRBV7-2; CDR3aa: CASSSDAGGTDTQYF
v_gene: TRBV27; CDR3aa: CASSPGSGTLTDTQYF
v_gene: TRBV11-2; CDR3aa: CASSPRQGSQETQYF
v_gene: TRBV5-1; CDR3aa: CASSLDPGVNTEAFF
v_gene: TRBV5-6; CDR3aa: CASSLEAGGHTDTQYF
v_gene: TRBV29-1; CDR3aa: CSVGYWGGRRTEAFF
v_gene: TRBV6-5; CDR3aa: CASRRPSGSEQYF
v_gene: TRBV5-1; CDR3aa: CASSLNLAGANTGELFF
v_gene: TRBV11-2; CDR3aa: CASSPDRGVGYTF
v_gene: TRBV5-1; CDR3aa: CASSLARLGQVYEQYF
v_gene: TRBV27; CDR3aa: CASSLLREVGTGTDTQYF
v_gene: TRBV11-2; CDR3aa: CASSLDRTVTGYTF
v_gene: TRBV19; CDR3aa: CASSITSGAYNEQFF
v_gene: TRBV2; CDR3aa: CASRGDSTYSPLHF
v_gene: TRBV11-3; CDR3aa: CASSLDGSSVGRNEQFF
v_gene: TRBV11-2; CDR3aa: CASSLGTSGGWETQYF
v_gene: TRBV4-2; CDR3aa: CASSQVEAEGTDTQYF
v_gene: TRBV5-1; CDR3aa: CASSGTGSTEAFF
v_gene: TRBV16; CDR3aa: CASSQSLYGAVF
v_gene: TRBV5-6; CDR3aa: CASSPLEGDTEAFF
v_gene: TRBV19; CDR3aa: CASSPGTDYEQYF
v_gene: TRBV5-5; CDR3aa: CASSSQENTEAFF
v_gene: TRBV4-1; CDR3aa: CASSQEEPGARLILSTEAFF
v_gene: TRBV7-8; CDR3aa: CASSLPTIGTSGDNQETQYF
v_gene: TRBV6-5; CDR3aa: CASSSDRDTEAFF
v_gene: TRBV24-1; CDR3aa: CATSDQGYEQFF
v_gene: TRBV4-1; CDR3aa: CASRGTGISYGYTF
v_gene: TRBV5-6; CDR3aa: CASSSDIQVTKNIQYF
v_gene: TRBV19; CDR3aa: CASSIQSGSYEQYF
v_gene: TRBV4-3; CDR3aa: CASSQDREGTGGRAEQYF
v_gene: TRBV11-2; CDR3aa: CACSQERGNNEQFF
v_gene: TRBV7-2; CDR3aa: CASSFSGSGSYEQYF
v_gene: TRBV4-1; CDR3aa: CASFQEPTAPSTTNEKLFF
v_gene: TRBV2; CDR3aa: CASSLRRSGTGGSYEQYF
v_gene: TRBV6-6; CDR3aa: CASRPDISGNTIYF
v_gene: TRBV6-6; CDR3aa: CASNPGSPLNTEAFF
v_gene: TRBV18; CDR3aa: CASSPIRGAEADTQYF
v_gene: TRBV6-2/TRBV6-3; CDR3aa: CASSPLPSGLSYNEQFF
v_gene: TRBV19; CDR3aa: CASRPGTSGVLEQFF
v_gene: TRBV7-2; CDR3aa: CATDPSGRVSNEQFF
v_gene: TRBV27; CDR3aa: CASSPLNQPQHF
v_gene: TRBV15; CDR3aa: CATSRTGTDYNEQFF
v_gene: TRBV3-1/TRBV3-2; CDR3aa: CANSPSGSNTGELFF
v_gene: TRBV18; CDR3aa: CASSPRRDIGTEAFF
v_gene: TRBV2; CDR3aa: CASRDYYNEQFF